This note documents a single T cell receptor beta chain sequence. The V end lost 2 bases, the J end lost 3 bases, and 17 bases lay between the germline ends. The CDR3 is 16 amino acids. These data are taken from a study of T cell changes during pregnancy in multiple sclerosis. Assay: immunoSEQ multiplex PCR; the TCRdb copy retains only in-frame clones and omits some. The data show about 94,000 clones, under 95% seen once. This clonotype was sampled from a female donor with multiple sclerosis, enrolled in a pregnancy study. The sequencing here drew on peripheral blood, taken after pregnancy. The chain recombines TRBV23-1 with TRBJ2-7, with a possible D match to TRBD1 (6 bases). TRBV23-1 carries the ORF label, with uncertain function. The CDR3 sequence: CASSQRSTGISYEQYF. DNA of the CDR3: TGCGCCAGCAGTCAACGATCTACAGGGATCAGCTACGAGCAGTACTTC.